This T cell receptor (beta chain) originates from a study of cytomegalovirus exposure and HLA in healthy donors. Study-level information: Previous work identified roughly 120 million unique TCR beta sequences from 200 million or so T cells. Overall study findings and caveats: Cytomegalovirus association was listed for around 170 TCR beta chains. The authors considered a cluster of highly shared sequence variants likely to be a sequencing artifact. In a later analysis, TCR beta V- and J-gene trimming showed a link to a missense DCLRE1C variant.

The study ran its PCR with 60 Vbeta and 13 Jbeta primers. Sequencing used immunoSEQ multiplex PCR; TCRdb keeps in-frame clones, though not all of them. The sample lists tens of thousands of clones, just under 80% occurring once. Germline V gives CDR1 PRHDT, CDR2 FYEKMQ (reference sequence). The ends lost 5 bases at V and 4 bases at J; junction bases unmatched: 10. This CDR3 is 16 amino acids long. Comment on this clone: Its target is unknown.

The chain links TRBV13 to TRBJ1-1; 10 bases fit TRBD1. The sample consisted of PBMCs. The source of this sequence is a woman in her 30s in good health and CMV-seronegative. Written as DNA, the CDR3 is TGTGCCAGCAGCCAAGATTGGGGACAGGGGCGCACTGAAGCTTTCTTT. Translating gives CASSQDWGQGRTEAFF.